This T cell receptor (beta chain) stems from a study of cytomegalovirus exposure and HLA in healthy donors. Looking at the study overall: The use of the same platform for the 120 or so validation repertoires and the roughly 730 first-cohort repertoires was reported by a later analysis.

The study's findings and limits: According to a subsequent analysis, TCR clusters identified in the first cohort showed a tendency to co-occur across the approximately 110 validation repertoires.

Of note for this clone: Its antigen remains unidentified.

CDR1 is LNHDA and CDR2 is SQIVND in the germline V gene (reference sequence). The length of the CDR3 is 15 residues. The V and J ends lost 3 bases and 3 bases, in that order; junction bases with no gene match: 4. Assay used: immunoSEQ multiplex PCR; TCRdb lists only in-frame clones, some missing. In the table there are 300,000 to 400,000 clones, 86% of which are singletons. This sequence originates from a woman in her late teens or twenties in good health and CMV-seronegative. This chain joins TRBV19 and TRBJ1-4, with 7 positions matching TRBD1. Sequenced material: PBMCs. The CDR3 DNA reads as TGTGCCAGTAGTATCCTAACAGGGGCTAATGAAAAACTGTTTTTT. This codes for CASSILTGANEKLFF.